This T cell receptor (beta chain) was profiled in a study of CD8 T cells in ankylosing spondylitis. The CDR3 spans 15 residues. Trimming cost V 3 bases and J 0 bases, with 11 bases left between them. Each TCR beta library was made by quantitative 5'-RACE that incorporated molecular barcodes. Each CDR3 protein is one row after TCRdb ran MiXCR on the 5' RACE reads. The table lists 250,000 or so distinct CDR3 sequences, roughly a quarter of them singletons, with around 0.64% in the top ten. Regarding the study as a whole: A motif in TCR beta, a set of under ten highly homologous variants, appeared characteristic of ankylosing spondylitis blood. The clones that were linked to disease were reported to be significantly enriched in matched synovial fluid samples from ankylosing spondylitis patients. Existing reports had already noted some motif variants in reactive arthritis synovial fluid and blood.

This clonotype was found a few times. The antigen remains undetermined. Material: blood, either unsorted or a sorted T cell fraction (not recorded which). The sequence was collected from a male donor with ankylosing spondylitis or in good health (not recorded which). The rearrangement uses TRBV12-3 or TRBV12-4 and TRBJ2-5, with TRBD1 as a possible D gene (5 bases). The CDR3 sequence is CASSFHGAYQETQYF. As DNA, the CDR3 is TGTGCCAGCAGTTTTCATGGGGCCTACCAAGAGACCCAGTACTTC.